The rows below give T cell receptor beta chains drawn from one sample of a study of T cells in Graves' hyperthyroidism and ophthalmopathy. Each CDR3 protein is one row after TCRdb ran MiXCR on the multiplex PCR reads. The sample has hundreds of thousands of distinct CDR3 sequences; around a quarter are singletons. The specimen was blood. These receptors originate from a man aged 45-65 years with Graves' hyperthyroidism. Each CDR3 is given with its conserved first and last residue. D genes are given only for firm matches. Rows may omit the clone size; those that give it use once, few, many or a size class.

TRBJ2-7,NA,TRBV9,NA,TGTGCCAGCAGCGTAGGCGGGGAGTCCTACGAGCAGTACTTC,CASSVGGESYEQYF
TRBJ2-2,NA,TRBV6-4,NA,TGTGCCAGCAGTTCGGAGGTCCGCGGGGAGCTGTTTTTT,CASSSEVRGELFF
TRBJ2-1,few,TRBV20-1,TRBD2,TGCAGTGCTTCTTCTATAGCGGGAGCCACTGGGCAGTTCTTC,CSASSIAGATGQFF
TRBJ1-5,NA,TRBV6-1,TRBD1,TGTGCCAGCGCCCGGACAGGGAGCAATCAGCCCCAGCATTTT,CASARTGSNQPQHF
TRBJ2-2,NA,TRBV11-2,TRBD1,TGTGCCAGCAGGTCGGGACAGGGGAGTCCCGGGGAGCTGTTTTTT,CASRSGQGSPGELFF
TRBJ2-7,few,TRBV28,NA,TGTGCCAGCAGCCACAGGGAAGTTACCTACGAGCAGTACTTC,CASSHREVTYEQYF
TRBJ1-2,NA,TRBV9,TRBD1,TGTGCCAGCAGCGTATCGGGACAGGGGGTTTATAACTATGGCTACACCTTC,CASSVSGQGVYNYGYTF
TRBJ2-7,NA,TRBV20-1,TRBD2,TGCAGTGCTAGAGATTGGGGGACTAGCGGACTTTACGAGCAGTACTTC,CSARDWGTSGLYEQYF
TRBJ2-5,many,TRBV7-7,NA,TGTGCTAGCAGCTTAGTTTACAGGGGAGCGGGAGCCGGGGAGACCCAGTACTTC,CASSLVYRGAGAGETQYF
TRBJ2-1,NA,TRBV12-5,NA,TGTGCTAGTGGTTTCGCCTTAGGTTCCTTCAATGAGCAGTTCTTC,CASGFALGSFNEQFF
TRBJ2-1,NA,TRBV3-1,TRBD2,TGTGCCAGCAGCCCTAAGACTAGCGGGAGGGCCTCCTACAATGAGCAGTTCTTC,CASSPKTSGRASYNEQFF
TRBJ2-4,many,TRBV7-2,TRBD2,TGTGCCAGCAGCTCCACCGGCGGGGGACGGGCCAAAAACATTCAGTACTTC,CASSSTGGGRAKNIQYF
TRBJ1-1,many,TRBV28,TRBD1,TGTGCCAGCAGCCCCTGGACAGGGGGCCGGGAAGCTTTCTTT,CASSPWTGGREAFF
TRBJ2-5,NA,TRBV2,TRBD1,TGTGCCAGCAGGGAGGACAGGACCCAAGAGACCCAGTACTTC,CASREDRTQETQYF